A selection of T cell receptor beta chains follows, all from one sample in a study of blood T cell repertoires in COVID-19. The assay was immunoSEQ multiplex PCR, and TCRdb's table has in-frame clones only and misses some. The top ten hold more than 5% of the sample, which has 300,000 to 400,000 clones, over 70% seen once. The specimen was PBMCs or T cells enriched from blood (not recorded which). All receptors derive from a man aged 25 to 45 who had recovered from COVID-19. Each CDR3 is given with its conserved first and last residue. A D gene is named only where the DNA matches it firmly. The size of a clone is reported for some rows only, either as once, few or many, or as a class for expanded clones.

clone size	V gene	J gene	D gene	CDR3 DNA	CDR3 protein
.	TRBV25-1	TRBJ2-5	.	TGTGCCAGCAGTGGGGGGACTGGAACGGGGACAGCACAAGAGACCCAGTACTTC	CASSGGTGTGTAQETQYF
once	TRBV7-3	TRBJ1-2	TRBD1	TGTGCCAGCGGATCCCCGGGACAGGGGGTGGGCTACACCTTC	CASGSPGQGVGYTF
.	TRBV19	TRBJ1-1	TRBD1	TGTGCCAGTAGTAATCCGGGACAGGGGATATGGACTGAAGCTTTCTTT	CASSNPGQGIWTEAFF
.	TRBV7-9	TRBJ2-7	TRBD2	TGTGCCAGCAGCTCGCCCGGGCGGGGGGCCTCCTACGAGCAGTACTTC	CASSSPGRGASYEQYF
.	TRBV28	TRBJ1-5	.	TGTGCCAGCAGTTTAATGGGCAGCTATCAGCCCCAGCATTTT	CASSLMGSYQPQHF
.	TRBV5-6	TRBJ1-2	TRBD1	TGTGCCAGCAGCTTGGGGACAGGGGATGGCTACACCTTC	CASSLGTGDGYTF
.	TRBV30	TRBJ1-1	.	TGTGCCTGGAGTGGTCCCCCGGGGTTTAGCACTGAAGCTTTCTTT	CAWSGPPGFSTEAFF
.	TRBV6-4	TRBJ1-5	TRBD1	TGTGCCAGCAGCCCGACAGGGAGTAGCAATCAGCCCCAGCATTTT	CASSPTGSSNQPQHF
.	TRBV19	TRBJ1-5	TRBD1	TGTGCCAGTAATTCCCCTACAGGGGGAACCCCCAGTCAGCCCCAGCATTTT	CASNSPTGGTPSQPQHF
.	TRBV18	TRBJ2-1	TRBD1	TGTGCCAGCTCACTGGGACAGGGGGTTAATGATGAGCAGTTCTTC	CASSLGQGVNDEQFF
.	TRBV15	TRBJ1-3	.	TGTGCCACCAGCAGGGGAAGGGGTATCAACTCTGGAAACACCATATATTTT	CATSRGRGINSGNTIYF
.	TRBV7-2	TRBJ2-7	TRBD1	TGTGCCAGCAGCTTAGCTTCGACAGGGAACTACGAGCAGTACTTC	CASSLASTGNYEQYF
.	TRBV29-1	TRBJ1-1	.	TGCAGCGTTGTCACAGGGAGGGGGACTGAAGCTTTCTTT	CSVVTGRGTEAFF
.	TRBV9	TRBJ1-6	.	TGTGCCAGCAGCGATTCCCGCGGGCTTTCACCCCTCCACTTT	CASSDSRGLSPLHF
.	TRBV19	TRBJ1-1	.	TGTGCCAGTAGTATAAGAGGTCCCACTGGTGAAGCTTTCTTT	CASSIRGPTGEAFF
.	TRBV10-1	TRBJ2-3	TRBD1	TGCGCCAGCAGCGACGGACAGGTCACAGATACGCAGTATTTT	CASSDGQVTDTQYF
.	TRBV2	TRBJ1-5	.	TGTGCCAGCAGAGGGGACATACCCAATCAGCCCCAGCATTTT	CASRGDIPNQPQHF
.	TRBV15	TRBJ1-5	.	TGTGCCACCAGCAGAGATCTTAGTCAGCCCCAGCATTTT	CATSRDLSQPQHF
.	TRBV4-1	TRBJ2-5	.	TGCGCCAGCAGCCAAGAGCAGTTAGAGACCCAGTACTTC	CASSQEQLETQYF
.	TRBV23-1	TRBJ1-4	.	TGCGCCAGCAGTCAATCGTCAGGGTATGAAAAACTGTTTTTT	CASSQSSGYEKLFF
once	TRBV28	TRBJ1-5	TRBD1	TGTGCCAGCAGGGGGGGAACGGGACAGGGGAATCAGCCCCAGCATTTT	CASRGGTGQGNQPQHF
.	TRBV29-1	TRBJ2-5	.	TGCAGCCCCTCCAGGGTATCGGAGACCCAGTACTTC	CSPSRVSETQYF
.	TRBV10-3	TRBJ2-3	TRBD1	TGTGCCATCAGTGACCCCGGGACAGGAGTTACAGATACGCAGTATTTT	CAISDPGTGVTDTQYF
.	TRBV6-2/TRBV6-3	TRBJ1-1	.	TGTGCCAGCAGTTACTCTTGGGAGACCCCCGCTTTCTTT	CASSYSWETPAFF
.	TRBV9	TRBJ2-1	.	TGTGCCAGCAGCCTCTCCTACAATGAGCAGTTCTTC	CASSLSYNEQFF
.	TRBV18	TRBJ1-1	.	TGTGCCAGCTCACCACCGAACACGAACACTGAAGCTTTCTTT	CASSPPNTNTEAFF
few	TRBV27	TRBJ1-5	.	TGTGCCAGCAGTAGGCAGGGAAGCTATCAGCCCCAGCATTTT	CASSRQGSYQPQHF
once	TRBV19	TRBJ1-5	TRBD1	TGTGCCAGTGGGCCGAGGGCGACAGGGGTCCTACCCAATCAGCCCCAGCATTTT	CASGPRATGVLPNQPQHF
.	TRBV3-1/TRBV3-2	TRBJ2-3	TRBD1	TGTGCCAGCAGCTGGTTGGACAGGGGGCAAGATACGCAGTATTTT	CASSWLDRGQDTQYF
once	TRBV2	TRBJ1-2	TRBD1	TGTGCCAGCAGCCCTCCGACAGGGGATAACTATGGCTACACCTTC	CASSPPTGDNYGYTF
once	TRBV19	TRBJ2-1	TRBD2	TGTGCCAGTAGTTCCGGGACTAGCGCCGGACCCTACAATGAGCAGTTCTTC	CASSSGTSAGPYNEQFF
.	TRBV5-5	TRBJ2-1	TRBD1	TGTGCCAGCAGCGCGGACAGGGGGAATGAGCAGTTCTTC	CASSADRGNEQFF
.	TRBV4-1	TRBJ1-2	.	TGCGCCAGCAGCCAAGGAGGCGGGACCGGCCTCGTTGTACGAACCTTC	CASSQGGGTGLVVRTF
once	TRBV9	TRBJ2-5	.	TGTGCCAGCAGCGTCTCCGAGCACTATAGCGGAAGCCAAGAGACCCAGTACTTC	CASSVSEHYSGSQETQYF
.	TRBV7-9	TRBJ1-1	.	TGTGCCAGCAGCTTAGGCCTCCTAATGAACACTGAAGCTTTCTTT	CASSLGLLMNTEAFF
.	TRBV6-1	TRBJ2-5	TRBD1	TGTGCCAGCAGTGAAGGACAGGGGGGAGAGACCCAGTACTTC	CASSEGQGGETQYF
.	TRBV4-1	TRBJ2-1	TRBD2	TGCGCCAGCAGCCAACATCTGACTAGCGGGGGGTCCAATGAGCAGTTCTTC	CASSQHLTSGGSNEQFF
few	TRBV27	TRBJ1-2	TRBD1	TGTGCCAGCAGTGGGACAGGGAACTATGGCTACACCTTC	CASSGTGNYGYTF
.	TRBV6-1	TRBJ1-4	TRBD1	TGTGCCAGCAGTGAAGGGGGGACAGGGTCTGAAAAACTGTTTTTT	CASSEGGTGSEKLFF
once	TRBV6-5	TRBJ2-5	TRBD2	TGTGCCAGCACCCGGACTAGCGGGGGGCGGGAGACCCAGTACTTC	CASTRTSGGRETQYF
.	TRBV2	TRBJ2-7	TRBD2	TGTGCCAGCAGGGGGACAGGCGCTAGCGGGGGACCCTCCTACGAGCAGTACTTC	CASRGTGASGGPSYEQYF
.	TRBV2	TRBJ1-6	.	TGTGCCAGCAGTCCAGATAATTCACCCCTCCACTTT	CASSPDNSPLHF
.	TRBV19	TRBJ1-2	TRBD1	TGTGCCAGTAGTATACAGGGGGCGAACTATGGCTACACCTTC	CASSIQGANYGYTF
.	TRBV11-2	TRBJ1-2	.	TGTGCCAGCAGCTTACCAGACAGTAACTATGGCTACACCTTC	CASSLPDSNYGYTF
few	TRBV4-1	TRBJ1-5	TRBD1	TGCGCCAGCAGCCAACTCGGACAGGGAGGAGGACAGCCCCAGCATTTT	CASSQLGQGGGQPQHF
.	TRBV28	TRBJ2-7	TRBD1	TGTGCCAGCAGTACCGGGACAGGGACTCCCTACGAGCAGTACTTC	CASSTGTGTPYEQYF
once	TRBV3-1/TRBV3-2	TRBJ2-7	.	TGTGCCAGCAGCTCAACTAATTACGAGCAGTACTTC	CASSSTNYEQYF
.	TRBV25-1	TRBJ2-5	TRBD1	TGTGCCAGCAGTGCTTGGGCGGGACAGGGGTTGTCGACCCAGTACTTC	CASSAWAGQGLSTQYF
.	TRBV27	TRBJ2-7	.	TGTGCCAGCAGGGGGGGTTACGAGCAGTACTTC	CASRGGYEQYF
.	TRBV6-5	TRBJ1-3	.	TGTGCCAGCTCGACGGACTACTCTGGAAACACCATATATTTT	CASSTDYSGNTIYF
.	TRBV3-1/TRBV3-2	TRBJ1-3	TRBD1	TGTGCCAGCAGCCCCCCGGACAGGCCGGATACAGGAAACACCATATATTTT	CASSPPDRPDTGNTIYF
once	TRBV28	TRBJ1-4	TRBD1	TGTGCCAGCAGTTCCCCGACAGGGGGAGCCGAAAAACTGTTTTTT	CASSSPTGGAEKLFF
.	TRBV3-1/TRBV3-2	TRBJ2-3	.	TGTGCCAGCAGCCAATCAACGATGGGGGGAGGCGGGTCTAGCACAGATACGCAGTATTTT	CASSQSTMGGGGSSTDTQYF
.	TRBV6-1	TRBJ1-2	.	TGTGCCAGCAGTGACAGGACCGTTAGGAGGGGCTACACCTTC	CASSDRTVRRGYTF
.	TRBV2	TRBJ1-1	.	TGTGCCAGCAAGGACGGACACAAGAACACTGAAGCTTTCTTT	CASKDGHKNTEAFF